The clone carrying this T cell receptor (beta chain) was seen ten or more times. Its antigen is unknown. V gave up 6 bases and J gave up 4 bases; unmatched junction bases: 9. The CDR3 covers 15 residues. Germline CDR1 reads MNHNS; CDR2 reads SASEGT. This entry belongs to a study of glioma-infiltrating T cells. Overall study results and limits: Gliomas, especially low-grade, showed above-expected tissue-blood divergence; non-neoplastic patients showed below. CDR3 overlap between tissue and blood was very small.

Amplification of TCR alpha and beta CDR3 regions from RNA used iRepertoire nested multiplex PCR. Tissue mRNA or PBMC total RNA, roughly 85-450 ng, went into one-step reverse transcription and amplification. TCRdb recomputed calls from the multiplex PCR reads with MiXCR, one row per CDR3 protein. The sample gives some 120,000 distinct CDR3 sequences, less than 30% of which show up once; around 15% is in the top ten. This receptor was taken from a human donor with low-grade glioma or glioblastoma, undergoing nonglioma brain surgery, or in good health (not recorded which). The sample taken for sequencing was glioma tissue, nonneoplastic brain tissue, or PBMCs (not recorded which). V is TRBV6-1 and J is TRBJ2-1, with 7 bases identical to TRBD1. CDR3 sequence (DNA): TGTGCCAGCAGCCCCCCGGGACAGCGATACAATGAGCAGTTCTTC. It yields the protein CASSPPGQRYNEQFF.